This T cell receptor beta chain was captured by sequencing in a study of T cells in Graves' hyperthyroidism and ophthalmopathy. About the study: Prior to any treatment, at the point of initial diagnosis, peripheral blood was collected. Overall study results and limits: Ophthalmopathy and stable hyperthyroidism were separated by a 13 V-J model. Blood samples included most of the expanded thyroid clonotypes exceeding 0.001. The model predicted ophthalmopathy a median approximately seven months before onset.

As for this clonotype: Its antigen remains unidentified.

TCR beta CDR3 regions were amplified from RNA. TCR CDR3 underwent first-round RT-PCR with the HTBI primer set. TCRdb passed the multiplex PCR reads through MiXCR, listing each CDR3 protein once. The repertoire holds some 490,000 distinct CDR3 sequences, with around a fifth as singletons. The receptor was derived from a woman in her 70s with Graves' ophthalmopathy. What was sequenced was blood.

In DNA form, the CDR3 reads TGTGCCAGCAGCCCGGGAGGGAGGGCGCAAGGCTACACCTTC. Its protein is CASSPGGRAQGYTF. This chain uses TRBV5-4 with TRBJ1-2, with D uncertain. Germline CDR1 and CDR2: SGHNT and YYREEE (reference sequence). The CDR3 contains 14 residues. V lost 4 bases, J lost 8 bases, and 18 bases lay in between.